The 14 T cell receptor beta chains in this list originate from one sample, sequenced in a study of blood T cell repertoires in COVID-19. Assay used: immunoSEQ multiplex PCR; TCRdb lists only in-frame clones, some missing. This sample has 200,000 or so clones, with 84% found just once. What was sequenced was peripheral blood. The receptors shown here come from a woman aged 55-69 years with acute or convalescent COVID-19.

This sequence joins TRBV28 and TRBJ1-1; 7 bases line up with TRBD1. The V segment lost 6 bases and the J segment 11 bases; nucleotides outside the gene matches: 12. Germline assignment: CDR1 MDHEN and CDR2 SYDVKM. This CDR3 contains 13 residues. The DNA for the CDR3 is TGTGCCAGCAGGGATGACAGGGCCACATGGGCTTTCTTT. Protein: CASRDDRATWAFF.

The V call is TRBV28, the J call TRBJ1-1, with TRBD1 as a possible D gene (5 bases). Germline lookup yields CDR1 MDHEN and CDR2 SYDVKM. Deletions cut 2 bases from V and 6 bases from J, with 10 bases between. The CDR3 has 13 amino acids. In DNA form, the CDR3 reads TGTGCCAGCAGTTTAGGGAGGGGCGCTGAAGCTTTCTTT. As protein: CASSLGRGAEAFF.

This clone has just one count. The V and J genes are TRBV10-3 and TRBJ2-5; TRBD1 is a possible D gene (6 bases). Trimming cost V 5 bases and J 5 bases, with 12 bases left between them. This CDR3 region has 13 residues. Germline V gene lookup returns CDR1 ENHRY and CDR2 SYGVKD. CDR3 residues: CAISKQGAETQYF. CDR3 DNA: TGTGCCATCAGTAAACAGGGCGCGGAGACCCAGTACTTC.

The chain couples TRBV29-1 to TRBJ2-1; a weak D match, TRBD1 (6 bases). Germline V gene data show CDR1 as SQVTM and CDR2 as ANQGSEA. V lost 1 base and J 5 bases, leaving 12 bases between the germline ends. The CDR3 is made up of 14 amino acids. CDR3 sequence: CSVEGRGAHNEQFF. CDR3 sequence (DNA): TGCAGCGTTGAAGGCAGGGGAGCTCACAATGAGCAGTTCTTC.

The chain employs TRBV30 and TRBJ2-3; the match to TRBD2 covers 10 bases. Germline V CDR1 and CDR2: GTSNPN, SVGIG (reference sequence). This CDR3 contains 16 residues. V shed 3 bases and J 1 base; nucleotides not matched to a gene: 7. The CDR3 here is CAWSAGTSAGTDTQYF. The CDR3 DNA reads TGTGCCTGGAGCGCCGGGACTAGCGCCGGCACAGATACGCAGTATTTT.

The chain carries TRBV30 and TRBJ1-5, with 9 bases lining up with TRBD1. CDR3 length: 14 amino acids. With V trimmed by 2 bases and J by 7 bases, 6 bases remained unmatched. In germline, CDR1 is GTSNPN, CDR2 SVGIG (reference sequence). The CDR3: CAWSNGQGNQPQHF. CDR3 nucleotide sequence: TGTGCCTGGAGTAACGGACAGGGGAACCAGCCCCAGCATTTT.

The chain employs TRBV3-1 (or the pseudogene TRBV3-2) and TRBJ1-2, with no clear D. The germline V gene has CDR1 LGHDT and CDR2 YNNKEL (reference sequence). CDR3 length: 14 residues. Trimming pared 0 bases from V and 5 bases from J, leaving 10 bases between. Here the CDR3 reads CASSQDSLVYGYTF. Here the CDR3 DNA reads TGTGCCAGCAGCCAAGATTCCCTCGTGTATGGCTACACCTTC.

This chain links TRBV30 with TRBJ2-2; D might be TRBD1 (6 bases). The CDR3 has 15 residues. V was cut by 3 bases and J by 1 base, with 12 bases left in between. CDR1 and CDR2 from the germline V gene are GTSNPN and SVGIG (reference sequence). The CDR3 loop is CAWRGGGWNTGELFF. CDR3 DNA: TGTGCCTGGAGGGGTGGGGGCTGGAACACCGGGGAGCTGTTTTTT.

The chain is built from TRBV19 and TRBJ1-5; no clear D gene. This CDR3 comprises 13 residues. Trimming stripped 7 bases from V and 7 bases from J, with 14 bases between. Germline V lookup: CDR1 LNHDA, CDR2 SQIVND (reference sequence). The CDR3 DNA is TGTGCCAGTATGGGCAGTTCAAGGCAGCCCCAGCATTTT. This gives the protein CASMGSSRQPQHF.

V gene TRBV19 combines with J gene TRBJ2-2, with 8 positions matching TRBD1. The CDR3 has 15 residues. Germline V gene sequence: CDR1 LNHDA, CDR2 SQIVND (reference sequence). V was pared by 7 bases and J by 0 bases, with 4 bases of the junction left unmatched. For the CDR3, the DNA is TGTGCCAGTACCCGACAGGGGTCGAACACCGGGGAGCTGTTTTTT. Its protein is CASTRQGSNTGELFF.

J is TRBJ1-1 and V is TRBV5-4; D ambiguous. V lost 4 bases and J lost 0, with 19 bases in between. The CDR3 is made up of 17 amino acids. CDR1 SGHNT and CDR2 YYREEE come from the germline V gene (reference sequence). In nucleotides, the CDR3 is TGTGCCAGCAGCATACTGGTATCGTCACAGCTGAACACTGAAGCTTTCTTT. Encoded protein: CASSILVSSQLNTEAFF.

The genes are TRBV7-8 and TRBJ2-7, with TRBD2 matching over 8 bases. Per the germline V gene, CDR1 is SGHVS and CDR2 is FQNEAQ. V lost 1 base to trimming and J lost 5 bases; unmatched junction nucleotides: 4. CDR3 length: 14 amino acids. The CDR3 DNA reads TGTGCCAGCAGCTTAGGGCTAGCGGGCCACGAGCAGTACTTC. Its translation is CASSLGLAGHEQYF.

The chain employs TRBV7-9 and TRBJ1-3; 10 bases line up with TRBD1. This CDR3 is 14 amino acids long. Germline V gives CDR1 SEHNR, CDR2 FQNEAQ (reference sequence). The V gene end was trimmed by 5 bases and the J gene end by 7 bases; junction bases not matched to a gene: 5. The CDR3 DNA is TGTGCCAGCAGCGAGGGACAGGGGTCCAACACCATATATTTT. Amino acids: CASSEGQGSNTIYF.

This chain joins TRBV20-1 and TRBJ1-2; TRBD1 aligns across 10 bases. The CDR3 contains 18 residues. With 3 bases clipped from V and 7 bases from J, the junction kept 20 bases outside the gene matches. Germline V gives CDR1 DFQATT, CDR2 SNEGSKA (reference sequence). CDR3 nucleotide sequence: TGCAGTGCTAGTCGCAGAGTAACCGGGACAGGGGAAGGTGGTGGCTACACCTTC. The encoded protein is CSASRRVTGTGEGGGYTF.